These 8 T cell receptor beta chains were sequenced from one sample in a study of blood T cell repertoires in COVID-19. Data came from immunoSEQ multiplex PCR; TCRdb stores just in-frame clones and leaves some out. This table has 150,000 to 200,000 clones, around 84% appearing once. The sample consisted of PBMCs or T cells enriched from blood (not recorded which). The receptors were gathered from a man between 50 and 59 years old who had recovered from COVID-19.

The V gene is TRBV7-2, the J gene TRBJ2-5; D perhaps matches TRBD2 (6 bases). The CDR3 sequence is 14 residues long. Germline CDR1 is SGHTA and CDR2 is FQGNSA. Between the trimmed V and J ends, which lost 6 bases and 1 base, there was a span of 12 bases. DNA for the CDR3: TGTGCCAGCAGTTCCATGGGGGGCCAAGAGACCCAGTACTTC. Residues: CASSSMGGQETQYF.

The V gene is TRBV30, the J gene TRBJ1-4; TRBD1 matches 11 bases. The junction had 7 bases not matched to a gene; V was cut back by 7 bases and J by 3 bases. This CDR3 spans 15 amino acids. Germline V lookup: CDR1 GTSNPN, CDR2 SVGIG (reference sequence). The CDR3 DNA follows: TGTGCCTCGGACAGGGGGCTTCGTGCTAATGAAAAACTGTTTTTT. Its protein is CASDRGLRANEKLFF.

This clone has only a few counts. The V gene is TRBV14, the J gene TRBJ1-2; 10 bases fit TRBD1. The ends lost 1 base at V and 8 bases at J; junction bases unmatched: 7. The CDR3 is 15 residues long. Looked up from germline, CDR1 is SGHDN and CDR2 is FVKESK. CDR3 in DNA: TGTGCCAGCAGCCAAGGGAGGACAGGGGGTTTCGGCTACACCTTC. Translation: CASSQGRTGGFGYTF.

The chain couples TRBV4-1 to TRBJ2-1; unclear D gene. V was shortened by 1 base and J by 9 bases, with 16 bases between the two germline ends. The CDR3 totals 15 residues. Germline V gene data show CDR1 as MGHRA and CDR2 as YSYEKL. The chain's CDR3 is CASSQVLIILGEQFF. The CDR3 DNA is TGCGCCAGCAGCCAAGTACTAATTATACTTGGTGAGCAGTTCTTC.

V usage is TRBV4-1 and J usage is TRBJ2-3; D uncertain. Germline CDR1 MGHRA, CDR2 YSYEKL. This CDR3 has 14 residues. V was shortened by 4 bases and J by 6 bases, with 14 bases between the two germline ends. The CDR3 nucleotides are TGCGCCAGCAGCCTAGGCCCCGGCGGCGATACGCAGTATTTT. Protein: CASSLGPGGDTQYF.

The rearrangement links TRBV5-4 to TRBJ2-3; 8 bases fit TRBD1. The germline V gene encodes CDR1 SGHNT and CDR2 YYREEE (reference sequence). Losses at the gene ends were 4 bases for V and 2 bases for J; bases not matched to a gene: 6. This CDR3 has 15 residues. The CDR3 spells CASSARDRFTDTQYF. The CDR3 region has the DNA TGTGCCAGCAGCGCCCGGGACAGGTTCACAGATACGCAGTATTTT. Complete variable domain (other parts from reference TRBV5-4 and TRBJ2-3): ETGVTQSPTHLIKTRGQQVTLRCSSQSGHNTVSWYQQALGQGPQFIFQYYREEENGRGNFPPRFSGLQFPNYSSELNVNALELDDSALYLCASSARDRFTDTQYFGPGTRLTVL.

V usage is TRBV19 and J usage is TRBJ1-5; D is uncertain. Between the trimmed V and J ends, which lost 0 bases and 6 bases, there was a span of 9 bases. Germline CDR1 LNHDA, CDR2 SQIVND (reference sequence). CDR3 length equals 14 residues. The CDR3 protein is CASSIDGVGQPQHF. CDR3 sequence (DNA): TGTGCCAGTAGTATAGACGGGGTGGGTCAGCCCCAGCATTTT.

This sequence joins TRBV28 and TRBJ2-7, with TRBD2 matching over 9 bases. Germline V gives CDR1 MDHEN, CDR2 SYDVKM. The CDR3 extends over 17 amino acids. Trimming cost V 5 bases and J 0 bases; bases outside gene matches: 11. CDR3 amino acids: CASSGPGLAPISYEQYF. CDR3 in DNA: TGTGCCAGCAGTGGACCGGGACTAGCTCCAATCTCCTACGAGCAGTACTTC.